This T cell receptor (beta chain) was sequenced during a study of blood T cell repertoires in COVID-19. Study-wide context: Sources were T cells, B-cell-depleted T cells, or PBMCs; the material itself was cDNA or gDNA.

As processed by the authors: Reference gene primer amplification in the assay estimated nucleated cell counts. Repertoires were generated with immunoSEQ multiplex PCR, while TCRdb's copy carries only in-frame clones and drops some. V and J calls and clone size are those listed in that table; D and trimming were worked out from the DNA. The data show about 200,000 clones, over 75% seen once. The J segment lost 11 bases and the V segment lost 3 bases, leaving 10 bases of the junction unmatched. Looked up from germline, CDR1 is SGHRS and CDR2 is YFSETQ. The length of the CDR3 is 14 residues. The TCR originated in a human donor in a cohort sampled during active COVID-19. The chain has TRBV5-1 and TRBJ2-1, with 8 bases that match TRBD1. The material sequenced was peripheral blood. CDR3 in amino acids: CASSSGQGVAQQFF. The CDR3 nucleotides read TGCGCCAGCAGCTCCGGACAGGGAGTCGCCCAGCAGTTCTTC.